Following are 20 T cell receptor beta chains from one sample sequenced in a study of T-cell reconstitution after alpha-beta-depleted transplantation in children. Molecular barcoding with unique molecular identifiers was used for the TCRbeta library. TCRdb re-derived calls from the PCR reads in MiXCR, one entry per CDR3 protein. The table has roughly 590,000 distinct CDR3 sequences, approximately 16% seen once. Source: PBMCs from the stem cell graft donor, taken from the stem cell graft. Every receptor here comes from a human donor who donated a stem cell graft to a child with acute myeloid leukemia.

This clonotype was seen many times. The V call is TRBV5-1, the J call TRBJ2-1, with 10 positions matching TRBD2. V trimming: 0 bases; J trimming: 9 bases; junction bases outside the gene matches: 6. Germline V gene lookup returns CDR1 SGHRS and CDR2 YFSETQ. CDR3 length equals 15 residues. The CDR3 reads CASSLATSGAGEQFF. The CDR3 nucleotides are TGCGCCAGCAGCTTGGCCACTAGCGGGGCAGGTGAGCAGTTCTTC.

This clonotype turned up a few times. V and J are TRBV20-1 and TRBJ2-7, with 8 bases lining up with TRBD2. The germline V gene has CDR1 DFQATT and CDR2 SNEGSKA (reference sequence). This CDR3 region has 17 residues. Trimming cost V 3 bases and J 3 bases; bases outside gene matches: 16. CDR3 residues: CSASPLDAQRGNYEQYF. The DNA of the CDR3 is TGCAGTGCTAGCCCCCTCGACGCCCAGCGGGGGAACTACGAGCAGTACTTC.

This clonotype was seen many times. This chain connects TRBV20-1 to TRBJ2-7, with D unresolved. The CDR3 loop spans 11 amino acids. Germline V gives CDR1 DFQATT, CDR2 SNEGSKA (reference sequence). Between the trimmed V and J ends, which lost 5 bases and 6 bases, there was a span of 11 bases. DNA of the CDR3: TGCAGTGCTGGGTATGGTGGCGAGCAGTACGTC. It encodes CSAGYGGEQYV.

V is TRBV25-1 and J is TRBJ1-1, with D possibly being TRBD1 (5 bases). This CDR3 spans 15 amino acids. V was trimmed by 3 bases and J by 0 bases, leaving 11 bases between them. Looked up from germline, CDR1 is MGHDK and CDR2 is SYGVNS. CDR3 sequence: CASSDRGSMNTEAFF. DNA of the CDR3: TGTGCCAGCAGTGACCGGGGCAGTATGAACACTGAAGCTTTCTTT.

This clonotype has a count of ten or more. CDR3 protein: CASIKTGTSGGETQYF. The DNA of the CDR3 is TGTGCCAGCATTAAAACCGGGACTAGCGGGGGAGAGACCCAGTACTTC. The chain carries TRBV6-5 and TRBJ2-5, with TRBD2 matching over 14 bases. J gave up 4 bases and V 7 bases, and 8 bases lay outside the gene matches. Germline V gene data show CDR1 as MNHEY and CDR2 as SVGAGI. The CDR3 consists of 16 residues.

This clonotype has a count of ten or more. The CDR3 nucleotides are TGCAGTGCTAGCAAACTTCTTGCTGGTGGTGAGCAGTTCTTC. Translating gives CSASKLLAGGEQFF. V and J are TRBV20-1 and TRBJ2-1; no clear D. Germline-derived CDR1 and CDR2 are DFQATT and SNEGSKA (reference sequence). The CDR3 contains 14 residues. V was trimmed by 3 bases and J by 9 bases, leaving 18 bases between them.

This clonotype was observed a few times. The chain carries TRBV10-1 and TRBJ2-2; TRBD2 is a possible D gene (5 bases). The CDR3 consists of 16 residues. The germline CDR1 and CDR2 sequences are WNHNN and SYGVQD (reference sequence). The germline V and J ends were trimmed by 2 bases and 0 bases, with 10 bases remaining between them. CDR3: CASSEGELANTGELFF. The DNA of the CDR3 is TGCGCCAGCAGTGAGGGGGAGCTCGCGAACACCGGGGAGCTGTTTTTT.

The chain has TRBV27 and TRBJ2-7; D not resolved. The V end was cut by 2 bases, the J end by 4 bases, with 9 bases between. CDR1 MNHEY and CDR2 SMNVEV come from the germline V gene (reference sequence). The CDR3 consists of 13 residues. CDR3 sequence (DNA): TGTGCCAGCAGTTTAGAACACGGTTACGAGCAGTACGTC. This gives the protein CASSLEHGYEQYV.

There are a few counts of this clonotype. The chain carries TRBV5-1 and TRBJ2-1; D remains unclear. V was shortened by 1 base and J by 0 bases, with 8 bases between the two germline ends. CDR1 and CDR2 from the germline V gene are SGHRS and YFSETQ. The CDR3 has 15 residues. CDR3: CASSLPVSSYNEQFF. The CDR3, as DNA: TGCGCCAGCAGCTTGCCTGTAAGCTCCTACAATGAGCAGTTCTTC.

This clonotype was seen a handful of times. The chain joins TRBV7-2 to TRBJ2-7, with 10 nucleotides matching TRBD2. This CDR3 has 13 residues. In germline, CDR1 is SGHTA, CDR2 FQGNSA. V lost 6 bases and J lost 3; bases outside the gene matches: 2. CDR3 sequence reads: CASRSSGGYEQYF. CDR3 sequence (DNA): TGTGCCAGCAGGTCTAGCGGGGGCTACGAGCAGTACTTC.

The sample holds a few counts of this clonotype. V gene TRBV28 combines with J gene TRBJ2-7; a possible D gene is TRBD2 (7 bases). The germline V gene has CDR1 MDHEN and CDR2 SYDVKM. This CDR3 comprises 15 residues. V gave up 4 bases and J gave up 4 bases, with 17 bases separating them. The CDR3 DNA follows: TGTGCCAGCAGTTCACCTGGTCGGGGGGCGTACGAGCAGTACTTC. Translation: CASSSPGRGAYEQYF. Complete variable domain (other parts from reference TRBV28 and TRBJ2-7): DVKVTQSSRYLVKRTGEKVFLECVQDMDHENMFWYRQDPGLGLRLIYFSYDVKMKEKGDIPEGYSVSREKKERFSLILESASTNQTSMYLCASSSPGRGAYEQYFGPGTRLTVT.

This clonotype has ten or more counts. The gene calls are TRBV7-3 and TRBJ1-2; tentative D call: TRBD1 (5 bases). V lost 1 base and J lost 4, with 13 bases in between. Germline V lookup: CDR1 SGHTA, CDR2 FQGTGA. The CDR3 is made up of 15 amino acids. In DNA, the CDR3 is TGTGCCAGCAGCTTAAAGGCGGGGCAGGGCTATGGCTACACCTTC. It encodes CASSLKAGQGYGYTF.

J is TRBJ1-5 and V is TRBV20-1; tentatively, D is TRBD1 (6 bases). The V end lost 6 bases, the J end lost 6 bases, and 15 bases lay between the germline ends. Germline V gives CDR1 DFQATT, CDR2 SNEGSKA (reference sequence). The CDR3 covers 13 residues. The CDR3 region has the DNA TGCAGTGCCCAGACAGGCACGGGTCAGCCCCAGCATTTT. Its translation is CSAQTGTGQPQHF.

V and J are TRBV20-1 and TRBJ1-4, with 7 nucleotides matching TRBD1. Germline trimming cut 0 bases from V and 6 bases from J; bases unmatched to any gene: 10. The CDR3 extends over 16 amino acids. The germline V gene has CDR1 DFQATT and CDR2 SNEGSKA (reference sequence). CDR3 in amino acids: CSAREASGTVDEKLFF. The CDR3 bases are TGCAGTGCTAGAGAAGCCTCCGGGACAGTAGATGAAAAACTGTTTTTT.

This clonotype was observed a handful of times. The rearrangement uses TRBV7-2 and TRBJ1-2, with D maybe TRBD1 (6 bases). Germline loops: CDR1 SGHTA, CDR2 FQGNSA. Trimming stripped 5 bases from V and 8 bases from J, with 24 bases between. CDR3 size: 16 residues. CDR3 DNA sequence: TGTGCCAGCAGCCCGACCGCACGGGGGGGCCGTGGAGGCTACACCTTC. Amino acid sequence: CASSPTARGGRGGYTF.

This clonotype was detected ten times or more. V is TRBV20-1 and J is TRBJ1-4; TRBD1 is a possible D gene (5 bases). Trimming shortened V by 1 base and J by 8 bases, and 14 bases separated the two germline ends. Germline V gene sequence: CDR1 DFQATT, CDR2 SNEGSKA (reference sequence). CDR3 size: 14 residues. DNA of the CDR3: TGCAGTGCTAGAGCGGCAGGGTTCCAGGAAAAACTGTTTTTT. Protein sequence: CSARAAGFQEKLFF.

About this clonotype: This sequence may be a read error, since a much larger clone differs from it by one base. The CDR3 bases are TGTGCCATCAGTGAAGGATACATCACAGATACGCGGTATTTT. Encoded protein: CAISEGYITDTRYF. The chain carries TRBV10-3 and TRBJ2-3; D call uncertain. The CDR3 is 14 residues long. Germline loops: CDR1 ENHRY, CDR2 SYGVKD.

This clonotype was counted only a few times. The DNA for the CDR3 is TGCAGCGTTGAAGATTGGTCAGGGAAGGGCTACACCTTC. This translates into CSVEDWSGKGYTF. The chain combines TRBV29-1 with TRBJ1-2, with D maybe TRBD1 (5 bases). V was trimmed by 0 bases and J by 8 bases, leaving 13 bases between them. The V gene's germline CDR1 is SQVTM and CDR2 ANQGSEA. The CDR3 contains 13 residues.

The genes are TRBV7-2 and TRBJ2-1; 8 positions match TRBD2. J lost 4 bases, V lost 8 bases, and 16 bases had no gene match. Germline CDR1 is SGHTA and CDR2 is FQGNSA. There are 17 residues in the CDR3. This chain's CDR3 is CASASFALAGVYNEQFF. The CDR3 coding sequence is TGTGCCAGCGCATCTTTCGCCCTAGCGGGCGTATACAATGAGCAGTTCTTC. The full variable domain, with the rest looked up from reference TRBV7-2 and TRBJ2-1, is GAGVSQSPSNKVTEKGKDVELRCDPISGHTALYWYRQSLGQGLEFLIYFQGNSAPDKSGLPSDRFSAERTGGSVSTLTIQRTQQEDSAVYLCASASFALAGVYNEQFFGPGTRLTVL.

The V gene is TRBV12-3 or TRBV12-4, the J gene TRBJ1-6; no definite D call. The CDR3 sequence is 16 residues long. V was pared by 5 bases and J by 6 bases, with 17 bases between. The CDR3 loop reads CASSRPLALGNSPLHF. CDR3 bases: TGTGCCAGCAGTCGTCCCTTGGCCCTTGGTAATTCACCCCTCCACTTT.